This T cell receptor (beta chain) was recovered during a study of Ad26.COV2.S vaccination and SARS-CoV-2 variants. Findings and limits, study-wide: Reportedly, after vaccination the spike-specific CD8+ and CD4+ T cell responses displayed substantial breadth. Breadth of non-spike TCRs did not differ between vaccinees and placebo recipients.

Sequencing was performed with immunoSEQ multiplex PCR; in TCRdb, only in-frame clones are kept and a portion is missing. The data show a few hundred thousand clones, with roughly 84% seen just once and roughly 3.1% held by the top ten. Treatment in this sample: around 19 received Ad26.COV2.S at low or high dose, single or two shots; several received placebo; per-sample allocation not given. The investigators took samples on day 63 after the first vaccine or placebo injection. The CDR3 runs 13 residues. Germline CDR1 reads SQVTM; CDR2 reads ANQGSEA. Unmatched junction bases numbered 9, after V lost 6 bases and J lost 7 bases. Remarks on this clone: Its cognate antigen is unknown.

This specimen consisted of peripheral blood, obtained in a trial of Ad26.COV2.S vaccine versus placebo. The receptor comes from a person between 18 and 65 years old who received the Ad26.COV2.S COVID-19 vaccine or a placebo. The rearrangement joins TRBV29-1 to TRBJ2-1, with 7 bases aligning to TRBD2. CDR3 sequence reads: CSVEWGGRNEQFF. DNA of the CDR3: TGCAGCGTAGAATGGGGGGGTCGGAATGAGCAGTTCTTC.